What follows is one T cell receptor beta chain and its context. This sample was included in a study of cytomegalovirus exposure and HLA in healthy donors. Assay: immunoSEQ multiplex PCR; the TCRdb copy retains only in-frame clones and omits some. Among fewer than 200,000 clones listed, 65% to 90% were seen once. Deletions cut 0 bases from V and 6 bases from J, with 18 bases between. The germline gives CDR1 SNHLY, CDR2 FYNNEI. The CDR3 spans 16 residues. Sequencing was carried out using PBMCs. The clonotype comes from a woman aged 18-29 years in good health and CMV-seronegative. The chain combines TRBV2 with TRBJ2-7; a weak D match, TRBD1 (7 bases). The CDR3 reads CASSEARGGGGSEQYF. CDR3 nucleotides: TGTGCCAGCAGTGAAGCGCGCGGAGGAGGGGGCTCCGAGCAGTACTTC.